The table lists the clone carrying this T cell receptor (beta chain) with a few counts. Its specificity is unknown. The investigators reverse transcribed all of the isolated RNA, so they sequenced expressed TCRB transcripts. TCRdb's copy holds only in-frame clones and misses some; the assay was immunoSEQ multiplex PCR. The sample has around 690,000 clones; 9.5% to 15% are singletons. The entry originates in a study of beta chain features in type 1 diabetes. Findings and limits, study-wide: People with Type 1 diabetes carried modestly yet significantly shorter TCRB CDR3s in all four CD4+ subsets. Naive, central memory and Treg TCRB repertoires appeared more alike in patients than in healthy donors. Small HLA sub-analyses could not settle whether HLA shapes TCRB rearrangement.

This clonotype was obtained from a man aged 25 to 40 with type 1 diabetes. The sequencing sample was made of naive CD4+ T cells from blood.

As DNA, the CDR3 is TGTGCCACCAGGAAGGGGGCTCGAAAATCCCAGCATTTT. Protein sequence: CATRKGARKSQHF. This sequence joins TRBV15 and TRBJ1-5; 7 positions agree with TRBD1. The V gene's germline CDR1 is LNHNV and CDR2 YYDKDF (reference sequence). V shed 6 bases, J shed 11 bases, and the junction held 10 bases outside the gene matches. CDR3 length: 13 amino acids.